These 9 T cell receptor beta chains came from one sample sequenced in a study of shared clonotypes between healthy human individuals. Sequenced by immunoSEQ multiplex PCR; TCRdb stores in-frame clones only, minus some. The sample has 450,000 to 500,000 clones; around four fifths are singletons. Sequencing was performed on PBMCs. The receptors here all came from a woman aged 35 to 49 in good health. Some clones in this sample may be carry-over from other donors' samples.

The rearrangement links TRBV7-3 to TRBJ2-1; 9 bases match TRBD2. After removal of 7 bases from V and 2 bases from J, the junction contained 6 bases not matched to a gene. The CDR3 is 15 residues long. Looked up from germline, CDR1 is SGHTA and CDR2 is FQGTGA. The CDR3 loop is CASTPSGIAYNEQFF. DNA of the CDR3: TGTGCCAGCACTCCTAGCGGGATAGCCTACAATGAGCAGTTCTTC.

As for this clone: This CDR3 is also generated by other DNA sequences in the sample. The CDR3 loop reads CASSLDPGYGYTF. The CDR3 nucleotides are TGCGCCAGCAGCTTGGATCCGGGCTATGGCTACACCTTC. This chain joins TRBV5-1 and TRBJ1-2, with no clear D. Germline V gene lookup returns CDR1 SGHRS and CDR2 YFSETQ. Trimming took off 0 bases at V and 4 bases at J, with 7 bases between the two ends. This CDR3 contains 13 residues.

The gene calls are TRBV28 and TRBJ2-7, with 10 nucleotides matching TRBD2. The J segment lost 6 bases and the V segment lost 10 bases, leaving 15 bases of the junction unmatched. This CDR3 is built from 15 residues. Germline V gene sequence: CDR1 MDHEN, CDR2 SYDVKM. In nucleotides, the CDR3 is TGTGCCACCGCCCTGAGGCCTAGCGGGAGTAGCGAGCAGTACTTC. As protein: CATALRPSGSSEQYF.

The CDR3 reads CASSPAIPFGYGYTF. The CDR3 nucleotides are TGTGCCAGTAGCCCCGCGATCCCTTTTGGGTATGGCTACACCTTC. The chain carries TRBV19 and TRBJ1-2; D gene unclear. V lost 6 bases to trimming and J lost 5 bases, with 19 bases between them. The CDR3 length is 15 residues. The V gene's germline CDR1 is LNHDA and CDR2 SQIVND (reference sequence).

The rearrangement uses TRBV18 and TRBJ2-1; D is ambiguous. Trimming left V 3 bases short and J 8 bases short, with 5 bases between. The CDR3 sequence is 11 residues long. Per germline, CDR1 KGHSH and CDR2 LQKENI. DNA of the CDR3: TGTGCCAGCTCACCCGGCTATGAGCAGTTCTTC. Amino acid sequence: CASSPGYEQFF.

The CDR3 here is CASSPQGRQITYEQYF. The CDR3 nucleotides read TGTGCCAGCAGCCCTCAGGGCCGCCAAATTACCTACGAGCAGTACTTC. The chain carries TRBV7-6 and TRBJ2-7, with D perhaps TRBD1 (5 bases). Trimming shortened V by 5 bases and J by 2 bases, and 19 bases separated the two germline ends. The CDR3 runs to 16 residues. The germline CDR1 and CDR2 sequences are SGHVS and FNYEAQ.

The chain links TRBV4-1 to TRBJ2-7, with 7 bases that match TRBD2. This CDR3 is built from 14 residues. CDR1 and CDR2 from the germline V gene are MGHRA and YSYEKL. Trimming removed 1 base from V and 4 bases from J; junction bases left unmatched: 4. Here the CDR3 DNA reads TGCGCCAGCAGCCAAGCCGCGGGAGATTACGAGCAGTACTTC. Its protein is CASSQAAGDYEQYF.

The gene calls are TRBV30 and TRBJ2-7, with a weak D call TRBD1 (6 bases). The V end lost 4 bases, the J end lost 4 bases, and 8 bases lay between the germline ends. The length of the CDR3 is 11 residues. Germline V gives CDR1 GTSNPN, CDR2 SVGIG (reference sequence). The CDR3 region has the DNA TGTGCCTGGATGGGGACATACGAGCAGTACTTC. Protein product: CAWMGTYEQYF.

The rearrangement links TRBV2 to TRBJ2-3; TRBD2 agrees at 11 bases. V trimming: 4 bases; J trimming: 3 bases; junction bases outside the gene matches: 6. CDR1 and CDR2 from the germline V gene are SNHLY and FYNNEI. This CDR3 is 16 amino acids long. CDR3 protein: CASSVLAGVGTDTQYF. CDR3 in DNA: TGTGCCAGCAGTGTACTAGCGGGAGTTGGGACAGATACGCAGTATTTT.